These 27 T cell receptor beta chains were all obtained from the same sample, sequenced in a study of blood T cell repertoires in COVID-19. TCRdb's copy holds only in-frame clones and misses some; the assay was immunoSEQ multiplex PCR. The sample yields 250,000 to 300,000 clones, around 87% seen once. The specimen sequenced was peripheral blood. These receptors all come from a woman aged 45 to 65 who had recovered from COVID-19.

The chain is built from TRBV6-6 and TRBJ1-2, with D possibly TRBD1 on 5 matching bases. Germline lookup yields CDR1 MNHNY and CDR2 SVGAGI (reference sequence). The V end lost 0 bases, the J end lost 6 bases, and 14 bases lay between the germline ends. The CDR3 extends over 15 amino acids. The DNA for the CDR3 is TGTGCCAGCAGTTACTCGAACCAGGGCCGCCATGGCTACACCTTC. Translation gives CASSYSNQGRHGYTF.

This clone has just one count. The chain links TRBV6-6 to TRBJ2-1; D ambiguous. Between the trimmed V and J ends, which lost 6 bases and 4 bases, there was a span of 10 bases. Germline CDR1 is MNHNY and CDR2 is SVGAGI (reference sequence). The CDR3 runs 13 residues. CDR3 bases: TGTGCCAGCAGCCATACAGTTTACAATGAGCAGTTCTTC. This codes for CASSHTVYNEQFF.

The chain has TRBV5-1 and TRBJ2-2; D is perhaps TRBD2 (6 bases). Trimming took 1 base from V and 2 from J, leaving 18 bases between them. Germline CDR1 reads SGHRS; CDR2 reads YFSETQ. The CDR3 is 18 amino acids. Written as DNA, the CDR3 is TGCGCCAGCAGCTTGATCCCGGGACTGTGGACCAACACCGGGGAGCTGTTTTTT. This translates into CASSLIPGLWTNTGELFF.

The DNA of the CDR3 is TGTGCCATCAGTGTGTTGCTAGCGGGAGGGACTAGCACAGATACGCAGTATTTT. Translating it yields CAISVLLAGGTSTDTQYF. V usage is TRBV10-3 and J usage is TRBJ2-3; 12 bases match TRBD2. The V segment lost 4 bases and the J segment 0 bases; nucleotides outside the gene matches: 8. Germline assignment: CDR1 ENHRY and CDR2 SYGVKD. CDR3 length: 18 amino acids.

The rearrangement joins TRBV20-1 to TRBJ1-1; 11 bases agree with TRBD1. V shed 3 bases and J 4 bases; nucleotides not matched to a gene: 4. The CDR3 is made up of 14 amino acids. Germline V gene data show CDR1 as DFQATT and CDR2 as SNEGSKA (reference sequence). In DNA form, the CDR3 reads TGCAGTGCTAGTTTAGGACAGGGGGCCACTGAAGCTTTCTTT. Protein sequence: CSASLGQGATEAFF.

The chain uses TRBV2 and TRBJ2-7, with 7 bases aligning to TRBD1. Unmatched junction bases numbered 7, after V lost 8 bases and J lost 0 bases. The germline V gene has CDR1 SNHLY and CDR2 FYNNEI. This CDR3 has 14 residues. The CDR3 coding sequence is TGTGCCAGCGACAGGACAGGAAGCTCCTACGAGCAGTACTTC. Amino acids: CASDRTGSSYEQYF.

The chain uses TRBV30 and TRBJ2-2; 9 bases are shared with TRBD1. Trimming at V came to 0 bases and at J to 6 bases, leaving 5 bases not matched to a gene. Germline CDR1 GTSNPN, CDR2 SVGIG (reference sequence). The CDR3 has 15 residues. The CDR3 nucleotides are TGTGCCTGGAGTGTGAGGGACAGGGTAGCCGGGGAGCTGTTTTTT. Translation gives CAWSVRDRVAGELFF.

The rearrangement links TRBV28 to TRBJ1-5; D gene unclear. V lost 7 bases to trimming and J lost 0 bases, with 10 bases between them. The germline gives CDR1 MDHEN, CDR2 SYDVKM. This CDR3 comprises 14 residues. The CDR3, as DNA: TGTGCCAGCACTGCTACTAATAGCAATCAGCCCCAGCATTTT. This sequence encodes CASTATNSNQPQHF.

The V call is TRBV5-5, the J call TRBJ2-1; TRBD1 is a possible D gene (6 bases). This CDR3 comprises 15 residues. V was pared by 4 bases and J by 9 bases, with 20 bases between. From germline, CDR1 is SGHKS and CDR2 YYEKEE (reference sequence). The CDR3 loop is CASSPQGIPLSEQFF. DNA of the CDR3: TGTGCCAGCAGCCCCCAGGGGATCCCCCTCAGTGAGCAGTTCTTC.

CDR3 residues: CASSYSTGVVGYTF. The CDR3 DNA follows: TGTGCCAGCAGTTACTCAACAGGGGTAGTCGGCTACACCTTC. The chain links TRBV6-5 to TRBJ1-2, with 7 bases matching TRBD1. V lost 0 bases and J lost 8; bases outside the gene matches: 6. The CDR3 is 14 residues long. CDR1 and CDR2 from the germline V gene are MNHEY and SVGAGI.

V usage is TRBV27 and J usage is TRBJ1-1, with TRBD1 matching 7 bases. The CDR3 runs 14 residues. The junction had 5 bases not matched to a gene; V was cut back by 4 bases and J by 3 bases. From germline, CDR1 is MNHEY and CDR2 SMNVEV (reference sequence). The CDR3 here is CASSSDRVHTEAFF. The DNA for the CDR3 is TGTGCCAGCAGTTCCGACAGGGTACACACTGAAGCTTTCTTT.

This chain uses TRBV7-2 with TRBJ1-4; maybe TRBD1 (6 bases). V was trimmed by 1 base and J by 8 bases, leaving 14 bases between them. In germline, CDR1 is SGHTA, CDR2 FQGNSA. There are 15 residues in the CDR3. CDR3 nucleotides: TGTGCCAGCAGCTTAGACAGGGCAGGTCAAGAAAAACTGTTTTTT. As protein: CASSLDRAGQEKLFF.

The chain is built from TRBV6-5 and TRBJ1-6, with D perhaps TRBD1 (6 bases). The germline V and J ends were trimmed by 5 bases and 7 bases, with 15 bases remaining between them. In germline, CDR1 is MNHEY, CDR2 SVGAGI. This CDR3 has 15 residues. The CDR3 protein is CASSRRGTGNSPLHF. CDR3 DNA sequence: TGTGCCAGCAGTCGCCGGGGAACAGGGAATTCACCCCTCCACTTT.

The chain's CDR3 is CAWSATWGQGVTNEKLFF. CDR3 bases: TGTGCCTGGAGTGCTACCTGGGGACAGGGAGTAACTAATGAAAAACTGTTTTTT. The genes are TRBV30 and TRBJ1-4, with 9 bases matching TRBD1. The CDR3 covers 18 residues. V lost 1 base to trimming and J lost 1 base; unmatched junction nucleotides: 10. CDR1 GTSNPN and CDR2 SVGIG come from the germline V gene (reference sequence).

The chain combines TRBV6-2 or TRBV6-3 with TRBJ1-2; TRBD1 matches 7 bases. V was pared by 4 bases and J by 8 bases, with 7 bases of the junction left unmatched. This CDR3 is built from 13 residues. Per germline, CDR1 MNHEY and CDR2 SVGEGT. CDR3 region: CASSFTGVAGYTF. The CDR3, as DNA: TGTGCCAGCAGTTTTACAGGGGTCGCGGGCTACACCTTC.

This clone has just a few counts. This chain uses TRBV9 with TRBJ2-3, with 7 bases identical to TRBD1. CDR3 size: 15 residues. Germline V gene sequence: CDR1 SGDLS, CDR2 YYNGEE. Unmatched junction bases numbered 3, after V lost 2 bases and J lost 0 bases. The CDR3 loop is CASSVRGTSTDTQYF. CDR3 DNA sequence: TGTGCCAGCAGCGTCAGGGGGACGAGCACAGATACGCAGTATTTT.

The genes are TRBV19 and TRBJ2-7, with D tentatively TRBD1 (5 bases). The V end was cut by 1 base, the J end by 2 bases, with 6 bases between. The V gene's germline CDR1 is LNHDA and CDR2 SQIVND (reference sequence). The CDR3 has 13 amino acids. The CDR3 coding sequence is TGTGCCAGTAGTATAGGGACACCCTACGAGCAGTACTTC. Its translation is CASSIGTPYEQYF.

The CDR3, as DNA: TGTGCCAGCAGCTTAGGAGGATCAACTGAGCAGTTCTTC. Translation gives CASSLGGSTEQFF. J is TRBJ2-1 and V is TRBV7-2; no definite D call. CDR1 is SGHTA, CDR2 FQGNSA, per germline. V lost 1 base to trimming and J lost 9 bases, with 10 bases between them. The CDR3 is made up of 13 amino acids. The variable domain in full, with the rest retrieved from reference TRBV7-2 and TRBJ2-1, is GAGVSQSPSNKVTEKGKDVELRCDPISGHTALYWYRQSLGQGLEFLIYFQGNSAPDKSGLPSDRFSAERTGGSVSTLTIQRTQQEDSAVYLCASSLGGSTEQFFGPGTRLTVL.

The chain is built from TRBV27 and TRBJ1-2; TRBD1 might be the D (6 bases). The germline V gene has CDR1 MNHEY and CDR2 SMNVEV (reference sequence). The CDR3 runs to 13 residues. The V end was cut by 4 bases, the J end by 8 bases, with 14 bases between. The CDR3, as DNA: TGTGCCAGCAGTTCACAGGGAACCAGGGGCTACACCTTC. Residues: CASSSQGTRGYTF.

The J gene is TRBJ2-7, the V gene TRBV2, with a weak D call TRBD2 (6 bases). Trimming removed 6 bases from V and 3 bases from J, with 18 bases in between. This CDR3 has 15 amino acids. Germline V gene data show CDR1 as SNHLY and CDR2 as FYNNEI. Here the CDR3 DNA reads TGTGCCAGCAGAGTATCTCCCGGGAGTCTCTACGAGCAGTACTTC. Its protein is CASRVSPGSLYEQYF.

The genes are TRBV14 and TRBJ1-1; TRBD1 matches 7 bases. The germline gives CDR1 SGHDN, CDR2 FVKESK. The CDR3 runs to 16 residues. Trimming took 0 bases from V and 0 from J; bases not matched to a gene: 4. CDR3 residues: CASSQDPGQMNTEAFF. The CDR3 DNA is TGTGCCAGCAGCCAAGACCCGGGACAGATGAACACTGAAGCTTTCTTT.

The chain recombines TRBV2 with TRBJ1-2; TRBD1 matches at 8 bases. The CDR3 sequence is 16 residues long. V lost 7 bases and J lost 6; bases outside the gene matches: 16. The germline CDR1 and CDR2 sequences are SNHLY and FYNNEI. The CDR3 sequence: CASMKDRGSGIDGYTF. CDR3 DNA: TGTGCCAGCATGAAAGACAGGGGATCGGGAATAGATGGCTACACCTTC.

The V call is TRBV6-2 or TRBV6-3, the J call TRBJ2-3, with D unclear. The V end was cut by 5 bases, the J end by 5 bases, with 14 bases between. Germline CDR1 is MNHEY and CDR2 is SVGEGT. CDR3 length: 14 residues. This chain's CDR3 is CASSQLAEGDTQYF. In nucleotides, the CDR3 is TGTGCCAGCAGTCAATTAGCTGAAGGAGATACGCAGTATTTT.

V gene TRBV10-3 combines with J gene TRBJ2-6, with 9 bases lining up with TRBD1. CDR1 and CDR2 from the germline V gene are ENHRY and SYGVKD. This CDR3 is built from 16 residues. J gave up 3 bases and V 6 bases, and 6 bases lay outside the gene matches. CDR3 loop: CAISKRQGGGANVLTF. CDR3 nucleotides: TGTGCCATCAGCAAGAGACAGGGGGGTGGGGCCAACGTCCTGACTTTC.

The J gene is TRBJ1-5, the V gene TRBV7-8; D not certain. The V gene lost 1 base and the J gene lost 5 bases, with 15 bases spanning the gap. This CDR3 has 16 amino acids. CDR1 and CDR2 (germline): SGHVS, FQNEAQ. CDR3: CASSLESRNLDQPQHF. The DNA of the CDR3 is TGTGCCAGCAGCTTAGAATCGCGGAACTTAGATCAGCCCCAGCATTTT.

This chain joins TRBV3-1 (or the pseudogene TRBV3-2) and TRBJ1-5; tentative D call: TRBD1 (5 bases). The CDR3 totals 14 residues. Between the trimmed V and J ends, which lost 5 bases and 6 bases, there was a span of 14 bases. CDR1 is LGHDT and CDR2 is YNNKEL in the germline V gene (reference sequence). The CDR3: CASSGERQSQPQHF. The CDR3 nucleotides are TGTGCCAGCAGCGGTGAGAGACAGAGTCAGCCCCAGCATTTT.

Written as DNA, the CDR3 is TGTGCCAGCAGCCAAGCCCTAAGACAGGGGGGCCGGGAGACCCAGTACTTC. Translated: CASSQALRQGGRETQYF. The chain uses TRBV3-1 (or the pseudogene TRBV3-2) and TRBJ2-5; 9 nucleotides match TRBD1. With 1 base clipped from V and 5 bases from J, the junction kept 11 bases outside the gene matches. In germline, CDR1 is LGHDT, CDR2 YNNKEL (reference sequence). The CDR3 has 17 amino acids.